What follows are 31 T cell receptor beta chains derived from one specimen sequenced in a study of CXCR3-negative and CXCR3-positive naive CD8 T cells. UMI labels and 5' RACE were used to prepare the TRB cDNA libraries. Reanalyzing the 5' RACE reads, TCRdb keeps one entry per CDR3 protein, without DNA. In total, the table holds roughly 71,000 distinct CDR3 sequences. The sample was naive CXCR3- CD8+ T cells from blood. Subset of the sample: CD45RO-CCR7+CD27+CD95- naive CD8+ T cells lacking CXCR3 (TNR3-). The source is a human donor in good health. Some clones in this sample may be carry-over from other donors' samples.

CDR3 region: CASSPESGAYTEAFF. The gene calls are TRBV9 and TRBJ1-1; without DNA, the TCRdb call of TRBD1 cannot be checked. CDR1 and CDR2 from the germline V gene are SGDLS and YYNGEE. The CDR3 is 15 residues long.

V and J are TRBV12-3 or TRBV12-4 and TRBJ2-7. CDR3 length: 14 amino acids. The CDR3 region is CASTSVGGVHEQYF.

CDR3 sequence reads: CASSFFPGQNNEQFF. The genes are TRBV7-2 and TRBJ2-1; there is no DNA to check the TCRdb D call of TRBD1. Germline lookup yields CDR1 SGHTA and CDR2 FQGNSA. The CDR3 totals 15 residues.

The chain is built from TRBV29-1 and TRBJ2-3; TCRdb names TRBD2, which stays unverified in the absence of DNA. The CDR3 consists of 17 residues. CDR1 is SQVTM and CDR2 is ANQGSEA in the germline V gene. The CDR3 region is CSVEVLAGGGVTDTQYF.

The chain employs TRBV18 and TRBJ2-7; with no DNA, the TCRdb D assignment of TRBD2 cannot be verified. CDR3 size: 16 residues. CDR1 and CDR2 from the germline V gene are KGHSH and LQKENI. CDR3 amino acids: CASSPDLAGGSYEQYF.

The chain has TRBV29-1 and TRBJ2-3. Germline values: CDR1 SQVTM, CDR2 ANQGSEA. This CDR3 has 12 residues. This CDR3 is CSVEGSTDTQYF.

This chain connects TRBV25-1 to TRBJ2-1; TCRdb lists TRBD1, though no DNA is available to test this call. The CDR3 length is 15 residues. Germline V gene data show CDR1 as MGHDK and CDR2 as SYGVNS. CDR3 sequence reads: CASSPQGSIYNEQFF.

The chain has TRBV29-1 and TRBJ2-3; absent DNA, TCRdb's TRBD1 call cannot be checked. There are 14 residues in the CDR3. The V gene's germline CDR1 is SQVTM and CDR2 ANQGSEA. The chain's CDR3 is CSVEEAGSGDTQYF.

The gene calls are TRBV9 and TRBJ1-2. The CDR3 covers 17 residues. Germline values: CDR1 SGDLS, CDR2 YYNGEE. CDR3 loop: CASSALPEGGNIDGYTF. Complete variable domain (other parts from reference TRBV9 and TRBJ1-2): DSGVTQTPKHLITATGQRVTLRCSPRSGDLSVYWYQQSLDQGLQFLIQYYNGEERAKGNILERFSAQQFPDLHSELNLSSLELGDSALYFCASSALPEGGNIDGYTFGSGTRLTVV.

The J gene is TRBJ1-1, the V gene TRBV4-3. CDR3 length: 13 residues. Germline V gene lookup returns CDR1 LGHNA and CDR2 YSLEER. CDR3 residues: CASSPVDDTEAFF.

The chain uses TRBV25-1 and TRBJ2-7; TCRdb's assignment of TRBD1 cannot be checked, as there is no DNA. Germline CDR1 reads MGHDK; CDR2 reads SYGVNS. The CDR3 consists of 12 residues. The CDR3 region is CASEDRAPNQYF.

The V and J genes are TRBV2 and TRBJ2-1. This CDR3 comprises 15 residues. Per germline, CDR1 SNHLY and CDR2 FYNNEI. CDR3: CASTTFGSRYNEQFF.

V usage is TRBV21-1 and J usage is TRBJ1-2. TRBV21-1 is recorded as a pseudogene. CDR3 size: 15 residues. This chain's CDR3 is CASSKGGAWRYGYTF.

The chain couples TRBV7-3 to TRBJ2-1. Germline V CDR1 and CDR2: SGHTA, FQGTGA. The CDR3 totals 15 residues. The CDR3 loop reads CASSQTPRSYNEQFF.

The chain links TRBV29-1 to TRBJ1-1. The CDR3 is made up of 11 amino acids. Germline V CDR1 and CDR2: SQVTM, ANQGSEA. The CDR3 sequence is CSVEVRREAFF.

The chain couples TRBV29-1 to TRBJ1-4; the D call from TCRdb, TRBD1, cannot be confirmed without DNA. Germline V gene data show CDR1 as SQVTM and CDR2 as ANQGSEA. This CDR3 region has 15 residues. The CDR3 here is CSALKTGSTNEKLFF.

This chain connects TRBV21-1 to TRBJ2-1; no DNA is available, so the TRBD2 call from TCRdb remains unchecked. TRBV21-1 is termed a pseudogene. The CDR3 contains 15 residues. CDR3 residues: CASSKVTSGGAEQFF.

The chain combines TRBV6-1 with TRBJ1-5. This CDR3 has 15 residues. Germline-derived CDR1 and CDR2 are MNHNS and SASEGT. Here the CDR3 reads CASSLIPSSNQPQHF.

V usage is TRBV25-1 and J usage is TRBJ2-5; no DNA is available, so the TRBD2 call from TCRdb remains unchecked. This CDR3 is built from 17 residues. Germline assignment: CDR1 MGHDK and CDR2 SYGVNS. The CDR3 sequence: CASSEYLRTGLQETQYF.

V and J are TRBV14 and TRBJ2-3; the D gene TCRdb calls, TRBD1, cannot be checked with no DNA. This CDR3 comprises 15 residues. Germline lookup yields CDR1 SGHDN and CDR2 FVKESK. CDR3 sequence reads: CASSQRAGAADTQYF.

The chain combines TRBV4-2 with TRBJ2-5; TCRdb picks TRBD2, but there is no DNA to check that call. The germline CDR1 and CDR2 sequences are LGHNA and YNFKEQ. The CDR3 has 16 amino acids. The CDR3 spells CASSHSASGGVETQYF.

This sequence joins TRBV27 and TRBJ2-1; TCRdb's D gene call, TRBD1, goes unchecked for lack of DNA. The CDR3 loop spans 14 amino acids. Looked up from germline, CDR1 is MNHEY and CDR2 is SMNVEV (reference sequence). The CDR3 loop is CASYDRLTYNEQFF.

This chain connects TRBV20-1 to TRBJ1-4; without DNA, the TCRdb call of TRBD1 cannot be checked. The CDR3 consists of 12 residues. Germline V gives CDR1 DFQATT, CDR2 SNEGSKA (reference sequence). CDR3 region: CSASVPPGQGFF.

The chain carries TRBV12-3 or TRBV12-4 and TRBJ2-5. This CDR3 region has 12 residues. The CDR3 sequence: CASSTTWETQYF.

This chain uses TRBV7-3 with TRBJ2-1; the TCRdb D gene call, TRBD1, has no DNA to confirm it. Germline V gene lookup returns CDR1 SGHTA and CDR2 FQGTGA. This CDR3 comprises 16 residues. CDR3 sequence reads: CASSSDRPSSYNEQFF. The full variable domain, its missing parts supplied by reference TRBV7-3 and TRBJ2-1, is GAGVSQTPSNKVTEKGKYVELRCDPISGHTALYWYRQSLGQGPEFLIYFQGTGAADDSGLPNDRFFAVRPEGSVSTLKIQRTERGDSAVYLCASSSDRPSSYNEQFFGPGTRLTVL.

The V call is TRBV19, the J call TRBJ2-1. The germline CDR1 and CDR2 sequences are LNHDA and SQIVND (reference sequence). The CDR3 is made up of 15 amino acids. CDR3 region: CASSRMGGSYNEQFF.

The rearrangement joins TRBV20-1 to TRBJ2-5; with no DNA, the TCRdb D assignment of TRBD2 cannot be verified. Germline V gene data show CDR1 as DFQATT and CDR2 as SNEGSKA (reference sequence). CDR3 length: 21 residues. This CDR3 reads CSARGLDGLAGGPEMVETQYF.

The chain couples TRBV6-1 to TRBJ1-2; TCRdb indicates TRBD1, and absent DNA this call remains unverified. In germline, CDR1 is MNHNS, CDR2 SASEGT. This CDR3 region has 14 residues. The CDR3 loop reads CASSTRGTMGGYTF.

This chain links TRBV7-9 with TRBJ2-7; TCRdb returns TRBD2, unconfirmable since there is no DNA. CDR3 size: 14 residues. Germline values: CDR1 SEHNR, CDR2 FQNEAQ (reference sequence). CDR3 loop: CASSFGPSTGEQYF. Together with reference TRBV7-9 and TRBJ2-7, the CDR3 gives the full variable domain: DTGVSQNPRHKITKRGQNVTFRCDPISEHNRLYWYRQTLGQGPEFLTYFQNEAQLEKSRLLSDRFSAERPKGSFSTLEIQRTEQGDSAMYLCASSFGPSTGEQYFGPGTRLTVT.

The CDR3 loop is CASASGSDTQYF. The V and J genes are TRBV28 and TRBJ2-3; no DNA is available, so the TRBD2 call from TCRdb remains unchecked. The CDR3 spans 12 residues. Looked up from germline, CDR1 is MDHEN and CDR2 is SYDVKM.

The J gene is TRBJ2-7, the V gene TRBV7-9; the D call of TRBD1 rests on TCRdb alone, since no DNA is present to check it. Germline V gene data show CDR1 as SEHNR and CDR2 as FQNEAQ (reference sequence). This CDR3 region has 15 residues. CDR3 protein: CASSPRAPLNYEQYF.